Following are 13 T cell receptor beta chains from one sample sequenced in a study of blood T cell repertoires in COVID-19. The table came from immunoSEQ multiplex PCR; TCRdb's copy has only in-frame clones and leaves some out. The sample consists of some 200,000 clones, about 92% of them appearing once. The sample consisted of peripheral blood. The receptors derive from a man younger than 45 with acute or convalescent COVID-19.

This chain uses TRBV30 with TRBJ1-2, with 8 bases lining up with TRBD1. CDR3 length: 16 amino acids. V lost 2 bases, J lost 1 base, and 9 bases stayed unmatched. Germline CDR1 reads GTSNPN; CDR2 reads SVGIG (reference sequence). The CDR3 spells CAWSYFQGAINYGYTF. CDR3 nucleotides: TGTGCCTGGAGTTATTTTCAGGGGGCGATTAACTATGGCTACACCTTC.

V is TRBV6-5 and J is TRBJ1-2, with a weak D call TRBD1 (5 bases). Germline V CDR1 and CDR2: MNHEY, SVGAGI. CDR3 size: 12 residues. Trimming shortened V by 8 bases and J by 8 bases, and 15 bases separated the two germline ends. The CDR3 sequence: CASSNRQGGYTF. As DNA, the CDR3 is TGTGCCAGCTCTAATAGGCAGGGAGGCTACACCTTC.

This sequence joins TRBV6-4 and TRBJ1-1; D gene uncertain. The germline V and J ends were trimmed by 4 bases and 10 bases, with 16 bases remaining between them. Per the germline V gene, CDR1 is MRHNA and CDR2 is SNTAGT. This CDR3 has 13 residues. The CDR3 sequence is CASSALSGDRAFF. The CDR3 DNA follows: TGTGCCAGCAGTGCCCTATCCGGGGATCGAGCTTTCTTT.

The rearrangement joins TRBV28 to TRBJ2-7, with D possibly matching TRBD2 (7 bases). The CDR3 spans 17 residues. V lost 8 bases and J lost 2, with 25 bases in between. Germline V gives CDR1 MDHEN, CDR2 SYDVKM. The CDR3 reads CASESPPGGGFTYEQYF. Written as DNA, the CDR3 is TGTGCCAGCGAATCTCCCCCTGGCGGGGGCTTTACCTACGAGCAGTACTTC.

The chain combines TRBV12-3 or TRBV12-4 with TRBJ2-5, with D perhaps matching TRBD2 (5 bases). The V and J ends lost 8 bases and 1 base respectively, with 11 bases between them. This CDR3 has 13 amino acids. The CDR3 loop reads CASVLGAQETQYF. Here the CDR3 DNA reads TGTGCCAGCGTATTGGGAGCCCAAGAGACCCAGTACTTC.

The genes are TRBV11-3 and TRBJ1-6; maybe TRBD1 (6 bases). The CDR3 extends over 13 amino acids. Germline CDR1 and CDR2: SGHNT and YENEEA. Trimming shortened V by 5 bases and J by 7 bases, and 9 bases separated the two germline ends. The DNA of the CDR3 is TGTGCCAGCAGCCGGACAGTGAATTCACCCCTCCACTTT. Translating it yields CASSRTVNSPLHF. Looking up the rest from reference TRBV11-3 and TRBJ1-6 gives the full variable domain: EAGVVQSPRYKIIEKKQPVAFWCNPISGHNTLYWYLQNLGQGPELLIRYENEEAVDDSQLPKDRFSAERLKGVDSTLKIQPAELGDSAVYLCASSRTVNSPLHFGNGTRLTVT.

The V gene is TRBV27, the J gene TRBJ2-2, with 11 bases aligning to TRBD2. This CDR3 region has 15 residues. V trimming: 6 bases; J trimming: 4 bases; junction bases outside the gene matches: 4. Germline V CDR1 and CDR2: MNHEY, SMNVEV (reference sequence). The CDR3 is CASRLAGEATGELFF. For the CDR3, the DNA is TGTGCCAGCAGACTAGCGGGAGAGGCCACCGGGGAGCTGTTTTTT.

In this sample, this clone turned up once. The V gene is TRBV5-4, the J gene TRBJ2-3; no clear D gene. This CDR3 has 14 residues. V lost 0 bases, J lost 0 bases, and 5 bases lay in between. Germline V gene data show CDR1 as SGHNT and CDR2 as YYREEE (reference sequence). The CDR3 spells CASSLVSSTDTQYF. The CDR3 DNA reads as TGTGCCAGCAGCTTGGTATCTAGCACAGATACGCAGTATTTT.

The rearrangement uses TRBV30 and TRBJ1-2; D ambiguous. The germline V and J ends were trimmed by 0 bases and 7 bases, with 12 bases remaining between them. CDR3 size: 13 residues. Germline loops: CDR1 GTSNPN, CDR2 SVGIG (reference sequence). CDR3: CAWSVLQRGGYTF. The DNA of the CDR3 is TGTGCCTGGAGTGTACTTCAACGGGGTGGCTACACCTTC.

The chain employs TRBV24-1 and TRBJ2-3, with D possibly being TRBD1 (5 bases). Germline V gene lookup returns CDR1 KGHDR and CDR2 SFDVKD. V was cut by 4 bases and J by 4 bases, with 17 bases left in between. The CDR3 is made up of 16 amino acids. CDR3: CATSDSQGTAADTQYF. The DNA of the CDR3 is TGTGCCACCAGTGACTCCCAGGGCACTGCCGCAGATACGCAGTATTTT.

The rearrangement links TRBV7-2 to TRBJ2-2; TRBD2 might be the D (5 bases). V was clipped by 0 bases and J by 4 bases, with 9 bases between them. Germline CDR1 SGHTA, CDR2 FQGNSA. The CDR3 runs to 15 residues. CDR3 DNA sequence: TGTGCCAGCAGCTTAGCGGGAGTGGCCACCGGGGAGCTGTTTTTT. It translates to CASSLAGVATGELFF.

The rearrangement joins TRBV4-1 to TRBJ1-5; 8 positions agree with TRBD1. CDR1 MGHRA and CDR2 YSYEKL come from the germline V gene. J was trimmed by 7 bases and V by 0 bases; bases with no gene match: 8. This CDR3 has 16 amino acids. The CDR3 sequence: CASSQDAPDRVQPQHF. CDR3 DNA: TGCGCCAGCAGCCAAGATGCCCCGGACAGGGTCCAGCCCCAGCATTTT.

The chain is built from TRBV19 and TRBJ1-1, with TRBD1 as a possible D gene (5 bases). The V gene lost 2 bases and the J gene lost 4 bases, with 8 bases spanning the gap. Per the germline V gene, CDR1 is LNHDA and CDR2 is SQIVND (reference sequence). This CDR3 is 13 amino acids long. DNA for the CDR3: TGTGCCAGTAGTATAAAGGGGATCACTGAAGCTTTCTTT. Translated, it gives CASSIKGITEAFF.